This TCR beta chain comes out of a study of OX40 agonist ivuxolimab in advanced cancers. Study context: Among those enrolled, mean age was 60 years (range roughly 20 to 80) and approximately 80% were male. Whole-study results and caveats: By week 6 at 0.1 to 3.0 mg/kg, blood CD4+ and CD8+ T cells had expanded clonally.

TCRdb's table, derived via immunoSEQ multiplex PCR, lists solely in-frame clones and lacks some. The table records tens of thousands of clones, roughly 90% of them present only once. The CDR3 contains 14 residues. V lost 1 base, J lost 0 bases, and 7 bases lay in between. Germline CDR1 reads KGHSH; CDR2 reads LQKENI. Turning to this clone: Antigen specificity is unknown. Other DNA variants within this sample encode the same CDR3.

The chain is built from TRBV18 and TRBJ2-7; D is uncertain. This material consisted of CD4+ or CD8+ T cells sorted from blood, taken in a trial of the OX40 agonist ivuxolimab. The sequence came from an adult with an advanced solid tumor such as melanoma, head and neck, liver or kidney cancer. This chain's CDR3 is CASSPQGRSYEQYF. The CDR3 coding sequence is TGTGCCAGCTCACCACAGGGCCGCTCCTACGAGCAGTACTTC.